This T cell receptor beta chain derives from a study of glioma-infiltrating T cells after dendritic cell vaccination. About the study: Dendritic cell vaccine was injected intradermally three times, biweekly.

There are 14 residues in the CDR3. Germline-derived CDR1 and CDR2 are SGHTA and FQGNSA. V lost 8 bases to trimming and J lost 4 bases, with 15 bases between them. TCRB CDR3 was amplified from 2 ug genomic DNA or less. Produced via immunoSEQ multiplex PCR; TCRdb's table is partial and in-frame only. The sample carries some 10,000 clones, more than 65% recorded once. Stated time point: after dendritic cell vaccination, including at tumor progression/relapse. The sequences come from blood, collected after dendritic cell vaccination. The chain combines TRBV7-2 with TRBJ2-1, with D possibly TRBD2 on 5 matching bases. The clonotype comes from a human donor with glioblastoma. In DNA, the CDR3 is TGTGCCAGCGGTTATGATCGGGGATACAATGAGCAGTTCTTC. Protein: CASGYDRGYNEQFF. Full variable domain (rest looked up from reference TRBV7-2 and TRBJ2-1): GAGVSQSPSNKVTEKGKDVELRCDPISGHTALYWYRQSLGQGLEFLIYFQGNSAPDKSGLPSDRFSAERTGGSVSTLTIQRTQQEDSAVYLCASGYDRGYNEQFFGPGTRLTVL.